There are many counts of the clone carrying this T cell receptor (beta chain). From the 5' RACE reads, TCRdb called clonotypes with MiXCR, one entry per CDR3 protein. The data show tens of thousands of distinct CDR3 sequences, with roughly a fifth seen just once and around 1.4% held by the top ten. The entry originates in a study of HIV-infected patients and healthy controls. The germline CDR1 and CDR2 sequences are KGHSH and LQKENI. The V and J ends lost 5 bases and 3 bases respectively, with 7 bases between them. The CDR3 contains 12 residues. The sample taken for sequencing was CD4+ T cells from blood. This receptor was obtained from a human donor in good health. The chain carries TRBV18 and TRBJ1-1; unclear D gene. The CDR3 sequence: CASSWRDTEAFF. CDR3 coding DNA: TGTGCCAGCTCATGGAGGGACACTGAAGCTTTCTTT.